The 30 T cell receptor beta chains presented below share a single source sample, sequenced in a study of cytomegalovirus exposure and HLA in healthy donors. TCRdb keeps only in-frame clones here, not all; method: immunoSEQ multiplex PCR. In the table there are 50,000 to 65,000 clones, around nine tenths of which are singletons. Specimen: PBMCs. These receptors all stem from a woman aged 18 to 35 in good health and CMV-seropositive.

V usage is TRBV7-9 and J usage is TRBJ2-7; possible D gene TRBD1, 5 bases. From germline, CDR1 is SEHNR and CDR2 FQNEAQ (reference sequence). V dropped 1 base and J dropped 3 bases, with 13 bases sitting between them. The CDR3 sequence is 15 residues long. The CDR3 loop reads CASSLGQGRDYEQYF. The CDR3 DNA is TGTGCCAGCAGCTTAGGCCAGGGAAGGGACTACGAGCAGTACTTC.

The J gene is TRBJ2-2, the V gene TRBV30; 13 bases align to TRBD2. Germline CDR1 is GTSNPN and CDR2 is SVGIG (reference sequence). V was clipped by 1 base and J by 5 bases; unmatched bases: 7. The CDR3 loop spans 17 amino acids. DNA of the CDR3: TGTGCCTGGAGTGACCAGACTAGCGGGGGGTGGACCGGGGAGCTGTTTTTT. Amino acids: CAWSDQTSGGWTGELFF.

The V gene is TRBV9, the J gene TRBJ2-2; tentative D call: TRBD1 (5 bases). The CDR3 totals 15 residues. CDR1 and CDR2 from the germline V gene are SGDLS and YYNGEE. Trimming removed 2 bases at V and 0 bases at J, with 8 bases between. The CDR3 sequence: CASSVQGSNTGELFF. The CDR3, as DNA: TGTGCCAGCAGCGTTCAGGGATCGAACACCGGGGAGCTGTTTTTT. The full variable domain, with the rest looked up from reference TRBV9 and TRBJ2-2, is DSGVTQTPKHLITATGQRVTLRCSPRSGDLSVYWYQQSLDQGLQFLIQYYNGEERAKGNILERFSAQQFPDLHSELNLSSLELGDSALYFCASSVQGSNTGELFFGEGSRLTVL.

The chain recombines TRBV5-1 with TRBJ2-7; TRBD1 matches 8 bases. The V gene's germline CDR1 is SGHRS and CDR2 YFSETQ. This CDR3 has 15 amino acids. J gave up 2 bases and V 4 bases, and 8 bases lay outside the gene matches. The CDR3 nucleotides are TGCGCCAGCAGCCCGGGGAGACAGGGGACCTACGAGCAGTACTTC. Translated, it gives CASSPGRQGTYEQYF.

The chain carries TRBV4-3 and TRBJ1-5; D call uncertain. This CDR3 has 15 residues. CDR1 is LGHNA and CDR2 is YSLEER in the germline V gene. Trimming left V 0 bases short and J 7 bases short, with 13 bases between. The CDR3 reads CASSQDGRVGQPQHF. For the CDR3, the DNA is TGCGCCAGCAGCCAAGATGGGAGGGTAGGGCAGCCCCAGCATTTT.

The chain is built from TRBV6-1 and TRBJ2-1, with D perhaps matching TRBD2 (6 bases). Germline values: CDR1 MNHNS, CDR2 SASEGT. The CDR3 runs to 15 residues. V gave up 8 bases and J gave up 4 bases, with 18 bases separating them. CDR3 DNA: TGTGCCAGCGGGACTTTTGCGGGGCCTTACAATGAGCAGTTCTTC. Translating gives CASGTFAGPYNEQFF.

The gene calls are TRBV29-1 and TRBJ2-1; D might be TRBD2 (5 bases). The ends were cut back, 0 bases at V and 5 bases at J, with 14 bases in the middle. The CDR3 spans 15 residues. Germline V CDR1 and CDR2: SQVTM, ANQGSEA. CDR3 coding DNA: TGCAGCGTTGAAGATTGGTCAGGACTTAACAATGAGCAGTTCTTC. As protein: CSVEDWSGLNNEQFF.

The chain has TRBV11-1 and TRBJ2-1; 8 positions agree with TRBD1. Germline lookup yields CDR1 SGHAT and CDR2 FQDESV (reference sequence). V trimming: 6 bases; J trimming: 6 bases; junction bases outside the gene matches: 10. The CDR3 length is 15 residues. In DNA form, the CDR3 reads TGTGCCAGCAGTCTCGCGGACAGGGCCTTCAATGAGCAGTTCTTC. Translating gives CASSLADRAFNEQFF.

V and J are TRBV2 and TRBJ2-3, with 9 bases identical to TRBD2. After removal of 5 bases from V and 0 bases from J, the junction contained 3 bases not matched to a gene. CDR3 length equals 15 residues. The germline V gene encodes CDR1 SNHLY and CDR2 FYNNEI. CDR3 protein: CASSKRGASTDTQYF. Written as DNA, the CDR3 is TGTGCCAGCAGTAAGCGGGGGGCAAGCACAGATACGCAGTATTTT.

The chain combines TRBV7-6 with TRBJ2-5; TRBD1 matches at 8 bases. V was clipped by 1 base and J by 2 bases; unmatched bases: 3. Germline V gene data show CDR1 as SGHVS and CDR2 as FNYEAQ. The CDR3 loop spans 15 amino acids. The CDR3 region has the DNA TGTGCCAGCAGCTTAGGGTGGACAGGGCAAGAGACCCAGTACTTC. Translation: CASSLGWTGQETQYF.

This rearrangement joins TRBV27 to TRBJ2-5, with D perhaps TRBD2 (6 bases). V lost 8 bases and J lost 4, with 11 bases in between. This CDR3 has 12 residues. CDR1 and CDR2 from the germline V gene are MNHEY and SMNVEV (reference sequence). The DNA of the CDR3 is TGTGCCAGCGGGCGGGGTGCAGAGACCCAGTACTTC. It yields the protein CASGRGAETQYF.

The chain couples TRBV7-9 to TRBJ2-3; 15 nucleotides match TRBD2. CDR3 length equals 15 residues. Germline CDR1 and CDR2: SEHNR and FQNEAQ (reference sequence). After removal of 6 bases from V and 4 bases from J, the junction contained 2 bases not matched to a gene. Here the CDR3 DNA reads TGTGCCAGCAGGCGGACTAGCGGGGGGGCAGATACGCAGTATTTT. As protein: CASRRTSGGADTQYF.

The chain carries TRBV5-1 and TRBJ2-7; D unresolved. V was clipped by 1 base and J by 4 bases, with 12 bases between them. CDR3 length: 14 amino acids. Germline V gene lookup returns CDR1 SGHRS and CDR2 YFSETQ. The CDR3 protein is CASSLTGATYEQYF. DNA for the CDR3: TGCGCCAGCAGCTTGACTGGAGCGACTTACGAGCAGTACTTC.

J is TRBJ2-7 and V is TRBV28, with a possible D match to TRBD1 (5 bases). Between the trimmed V and J ends, which lost 3 bases and 3 bases, there was a span of 9 bases. Germline loops: CDR1 MDHEN, CDR2 SYDVKM. This CDR3 is 13 amino acids long. CDR3 nucleotides: TGTGCCAGCAGTTTGTACCAGGGCTACGAGCAGTACTTC. Its translation: CASSLYQGYEQYF.

This clone was seen a few times. This chain links TRBV19 with TRBJ2-7; 10 positions match TRBD2. The length of the CDR3 is 15 residues. V was pared by 7 bases and J by 3 bases, with 9 bases of the junction left unmatched. Germline V lookup: CDR1 LNHDA, CDR2 SQIVND (reference sequence). The CDR3 here is CASTPTSGSIYEQYF. DNA of the CDR3: TGTGCCAGTACTCCGACTAGCGGGTCGATCTACGAGCAGTACTTC.

This clone was detected only once. The chain's CDR3 is CASSEQGARVGAYRSNQPQHF. CDR3 sequence (DNA): TGTGCCAGCAGTGAACAGGGGGCAAGGGTAGGGGCATATAGGAGCAATCAGCCCCAGCATTTT. This chain links TRBV6-1 with TRBJ1-5, with 8 bases lining up with TRBD1. Germline CDR1 is MNHNS and CDR2 is SASEGT. CDR3 length: 21 amino acids. V lost 2 bases to trimming and J lost 1 base; unmatched junction nucleotides: 19.

Comments on this clone: Mismatch with germline at one junction end may stem from a read error. The genes are TRBV11-2 and TRBJ2-1; D perhaps matches TRBD1 (7 bases). The germline V gene has CDR1 SGHAT and CDR2 FQNNGV. This CDR3 has 12 amino acids. CDR3 protein: CASSLGRTGGVF. The DNA of the CDR3 is TGTGCCAGCAGCTTAGGACGGACAGGCGGGGTCTTC.

The V call is TRBV2, the J call TRBJ1-2; the D gene is possibly TRBD1 (5 bases). The germline V gene has CDR1 SNHLY and CDR2 FYNNEI. CDR3 length: 15 amino acids. V dropped 6 bases and J dropped 8 bases, with 22 bases sitting between them. The CDR3 here is CASSPRTGPNRGYTF. CDR3 DNA sequence: TGTGCCAGCAGCCCAAGAACAGGACCAAACAGAGGCTACACCTTC.

The V and J genes are TRBV28 and TRBJ1-4; 8 bases line up with TRBD1. The length of the CDR3 is 14 residues. J lost 3 bases, V lost 7 bases, and 4 bases had no gene match. CDR1 and CDR2 (germline): MDHEN, SYDVKM. CDR3 region: CASIDRGPNEKLFF. CDR3 coding DNA: TGTGCCAGCATTGACAGGGGACCTAATGAAAAACTGTTTTTT.

The V call is TRBV19, the J call TRBJ2-7; a possible D gene is TRBD2 (5 bases). Germline V gene sequence: CDR1 LNHDA, CDR2 SQIVND (reference sequence). The CDR3 loop spans 13 amino acids. V lost 6 bases and J lost 3, with 12 bases in between. CDR3 in DNA: TGTGCCAGTAGGGTGGGTGCGGGCTACGAGCAGTACTTC. This encodes CASRVGAGYEQYF.

This clone was counted a single time. The rearrangement links TRBV7-2 to TRBJ2-7, with TRBD1 as a possible D gene (5 bases). The CDR3 covers 14 residues. Per germline, CDR1 SGHTA and CDR2 FQGNSA. V dropped 5 bases and J dropped 3 bases, with 14 bases sitting between them. The CDR3 bases are TGTGCCAGCAGCCGATCGTTCGACAGCTACGAGCAGTACTTC. Protein: CASSRSFDSYEQYF.

The chain recombines TRBV28 with TRBJ1-6; TRBD1 agrees at 10 bases. Looked up from germline, CDR1 is MDHEN and CDR2 is SYDVKM. V lost 5 bases and J lost 0; bases outside the gene matches: 10. The CDR3 loop spans 19 amino acids. This CDR3 reads CASSDTGTGVLSYNSPLHF. In DNA form, the CDR3 reads TGTGCCAGCAGTGATACCGGGACAGGGGTGCTCTCCTATAATTCACCCCTCCACTTT.

This clone was detected once. The CDR3 sequence: CASSELLSDQPQHF. CDR3 in DNA: TGTGCCAGCAGTGAACTCCTTTCGGATCAGCCCCAGCATTTT. This chain connects TRBV2 to TRBJ1-5; D remains ambiguous. Looked up from germline, CDR1 is SNHLY and CDR2 is FYNNEI. V was cut by 2 bases and J by 5 bases, with 10 bases left in between. The CDR3 is made up of 14 amino acids.

The chain uses TRBV4-1 and TRBJ1-1; TRBD1 agrees at 9 bases. The junction had 8 bases not matched to a gene; V was cut back by 3 bases and J by 3 bases. The CDR3 totals 16 residues. Germline V lookup: CDR1 MGHRA, CDR2 YSYEKL. CDR3 loop: CASSHSGTGYYTEAFF. The CDR3 nucleotides read TGCGCCAGCAGCCATTCCGGGACAGGGTATTACACTGAAGCTTTCTTT.

The chain links TRBV29-1 to TRBJ2-5; tentative D call: TRBD2 (5 bases). The CDR3 runs 13 residues. CDR1 and CDR2 (germline): SQVTM, ANQGSEA. The V and J ends lost 2 bases and 5 bases respectively, with 12 bases between them. This CDR3 is CSVEKNGVETQYF. The CDR3 DNA reads as TGCAGCGTTGAAAAGAACGGGGTTGAGACCCAGTACTTC.

V gene TRBV4-1 combines with J gene TRBJ2-7; 7 nucleotides match TRBD2. The CDR3 is made up of 16 amino acids. Trimming at V came to 1 base and at J to 3 bases, leaving 9 bases not matched to a gene. Germline loops: CDR1 MGHRA, CDR2 YSYEKL. The CDR3 reads CASSQVRDYPNYEQYF. Written as DNA, the CDR3 is TGCGCCAGCAGCCAAGTCCGGGACTACCCTAACTACGAGCAGTACTTC.

The genes are TRBV27 and TRBJ2-7; D gene ambiguous. The germline V gene has CDR1 MNHEY and CDR2 SMNVEV (reference sequence). This CDR3 contains 14 residues. Between the trimmed V and J ends, which lost 2 bases and 0 bases, there was a span of 8 bases. The CDR3 sequence: CASSLLESSYEQYF. The CDR3 nucleotides read TGTGCCAGCAGTTTACTAGAGAGCTCCTACGAGCAGTACTTC.

The chain carries TRBV9 and TRBJ1-1; possibly TRBD1 for D (5 bases). Germline loops: CDR1 SGDLS, CDR2 YYNGEE. The V end lost 4 bases, the J end lost 0 bases, and 16 bases lay between the germline ends. The CDR3 is made up of 16 amino acids. The chain's CDR3 is CASSRLISTVNTEAFF. CDR3 nucleotides: TGTGCCAGCAGCCGATTGATCTCGACAGTGAACACTGAAGCTTTCTTT.

V is TRBV19 and J is TRBJ1-5, with TRBD1 as a possible D gene (5 bases). V lost 5 bases and J 1 base, leaving 15 bases between the germline ends. The germline V gene has CDR1 LNHDA and CDR2 SQIVND (reference sequence). This CDR3 has 16 amino acids. CDR3 protein: CASSSQGLRSNQPQHF. Here the CDR3 DNA reads TGTGCCAGTAGTTCGCAGGGCCTTCGGAGCAATCAGCCCCAGCATTTT.

The rearrangement joins TRBV7-6 to TRBJ1-3; D is unresolved. The ends were cut back, 4 bases at V and 0 bases at J, with 19 bases in the middle. Looked up from germline, CDR1 is SGHVS and CDR2 is FNYEAQ. CDR3 size: 18 residues. CDR3 nucleotides: TGTGCCAGCAGCTATTCCCTTCGCAGGTACGACTCTGGAAACACCATATATTTT. Translating it yields CASSYSLRRYDSGNTIYF.